The present TCR beta chain was sequenced within a study of blood T cell repertoires in COVID-19. The wider study: Nucleic acid was either cDNA or gDNA, and it came from T cells, B-cell-depleted T cells, or PBMCs.

Sequenced by immunoSEQ multiplex PCR; TCRdb stores in-frame clones only, minus some. The sample lists some 43,000 clones, about 89% occurring once. The CDR3 totals 16 residues. CDR1 LGHDT and CDR2 YNNKEL come from the germline V gene (reference sequence). Trimming took off 0 bases at V and 4 bases at J, with 13 bases between the two ends. This rearrangement joins TRBV3-1 (or the pseudogene TRBV3-2) to TRBJ2-1; possibly TRBD2 for D (6 bases). The sequenced material came from peripheral blood. This TCR was sampled from a human donor in a cohort sampled during active COVID-19. As DNA, the CDR3 is TGTGCCAGCAGCCAAGATCATTCCGGGAGTTACAATGAGCAGTTCTTC. Its protein is CASSQDHSGSYNEQFF.